This T cell receptor beta chain is from a study of blood T cell repertoires in COVID-19. V was cut by 0 bases and J by 9 bases, with 6 bases left in between. In germline, CDR1 is MRHNA, CDR2 SNTAGT. The CDR3 has 13 amino acids. Assay used: immunoSEQ multiplex PCR; TCRdb lists only in-frame clones, some missing. The data hold some 450,000 clones, with roughly 90% observed a single time. The sequenced sample consisted of peripheral blood. The TCR sequence derives from a young man with COVID-19, enrolled during active disease. This chain uses TRBV6-4 with TRBJ1-6; no definite D call. Here the CDR3 DNA reads TGTGCCAGCAGTGACTCGCCGGGTTCACCCCTCCACTTT. It is translated as CASSDSPGSPLHF.